The 9 T cell receptor beta chains presented below share a single source sample, sequenced in a study of cytomegalovirus exposure and HLA in healthy donors. Primers for the PCR totalled 60 Vbeta and 13 Jbeta. Clones were sequenced by immunoSEQ multiplex PCR, and TCRdb holds only the in-frame ones, with some missing. This sample has 200,000 to 250,000 clones, with around 80% found just once. Sequenced input: PBMCs. These receptors all come from a boy between 10 and 17 years old in good health and CMV-seronegative.

The CDR3 reads CAWSETPGVAFF. CDR3 sequence (DNA): TGTGCCTGGAGTGAAACTCCGGGAGTGGCTTTCTTT. The J gene is TRBJ1-1, the V gene TRBV30; no firm D call. The CDR3 spans 12 residues. Trimming took 1 base from V and 11 from J, leaving 14 bases between them. CDR1 and CDR2 (germline): GTSNPN, SVGIG (reference sequence).

The CDR3 region is CASNQRGITDTQYF. The CDR3 nucleotides are TGTGCCAGTAACCAGCGGGGGATCACAGATACGCAGTATTTT. The rearrangement joins TRBV19 to TRBJ2-3; the match to TRBD2 covers 8 bases. The CDR3 consists of 14 residues. Germline values: CDR1 LNHDA, CDR2 SQIVND (reference sequence). Losses at the gene ends were 7 bases for V and 2 bases for J; bases not matched to a gene: 5. Full variable domain (rest looked up from reference TRBV19 and TRBJ2-3): DGGITQSPKYLFRKEGQNVTLSCEQNLNHDAMYWYRQDPGQGLRLIYYSQIVNDFQKGDIAEGYSVSREKKESFPLTVTSAQKNPTAFYLCASNQRGITDTQYFGPGTRLTVL.

This clone was seen a single time. The J gene is TRBJ2-7, the V gene TRBV19; D might be TRBD1 (5 bases). The CDR3 runs 14 residues. V was pared by 10 bases and J by 4 bases, with 20 bases between. Germline V lookup: CDR1 LNHDA, CDR2 SQIVND (reference sequence). This CDR3 reads CATSPGLKGYEQYF. CDR3 bases: TGTGCCACGTCTCCGGGTTTGAAGGGGTACGAGCAGTACTTC.

This rearrangement joins TRBV27 to TRBJ2-7, with TRBD2 as a possible D gene (6 bases). The CDR3 has 14 amino acids. Trimming took 0 bases from V and 6 from J, leaving 12 bases between them. Germline CDR1 is MNHEY and CDR2 is SMNVEV (reference sequence). The CDR3 reads CASSLSTGLGEQYF. CDR3 coding DNA: TGTGCCAGCAGTTTATCTACGGGACTTGGCGAGCAGTACTTC.

Worth noting for this clone: The same CDR3 can be traced to other DNA sequences in this sample. V gene TRBV7-9 combines with J gene TRBJ1-5; no firm D call. With 1 base removed from V and 1 base from J, the gap between germline ends came to 5 bases. This CDR3 contains 14 residues. CDR1 and CDR2 (germline): SEHNR, FQNEAQ (reference sequence). CDR3 sequence reads: CASSLDSSNQPQHF. The CDR3 nucleotides read TGTGCCAGCAGCTTAGACAGCAGCAATCAGCCCCAGCATTTT.

The chain combines TRBV5-1 with TRBJ2-7, with 9 positions matching TRBD1. The V gene's germline CDR1 is SGHRS and CDR2 YFSETQ. The CDR3 covers 16 residues. V dropped 4 bases and J dropped 1; count of bases not matched to a gene: 9. CDR3 in amino acids: CASSRARDRASYEQYF. The CDR3, as DNA: TGCGCCAGCAGCCGGGCAAGGGACAGGGCGTCCTACGAGCAGTACTTC.

The chain uses TRBV11-3 and TRBJ2-1; TRBD2 agrees at 8 bases. The CDR3 covers 15 residues. Germline V gene sequence: CDR1 SGHNT, CDR2 YENEEA. The V and J ends lost 5 bases and 1 base, in that order; junction bases with no gene match: 4. The CDR3: CASSQSGGSYNEQFF. The DNA for the CDR3 is TGTGCCAGCAGCCAGTCGGGGGGGTCCTACAATGAGCAGTTCTTC.

The CDR3 DNA reads as TGTGCCTGGACCCCAGGGCCCGGTGGGGGCTACACCTTC. Translation: CAWTPGPGGGYTF. The chain uses TRBV30 and TRBJ1-2; a possible D gene is TRBD1 (5 bases). V lost 4 bases and J 8 bases, leaving 17 bases between the germline ends. The germline V gene has CDR1 GTSNPN and CDR2 SVGIG (reference sequence). The CDR3 is 13 residues long.

This CDR3 is CASSYDPNGVTEAFF. CDR3 coding DNA: TGTGCCAGCAGTTACGACCCTAACGGGGTCACTGAAGCTTTCTTT. The chain couples TRBV6-6 to TRBJ1-1; D remains unclear. Trimming pared 2 bases from V and 4 bases from J, leaving 14 bases between. The germline V gene has CDR1 MNHNY and CDR2 SVGAGI (reference sequence). The length of the CDR3 is 15 residues.